The 32 T cell receptor beta chains presented below share a single source sample, sequenced in a study of post-analysis software for immune sequencing data. Study-level findings and limits: A few TRBV segments appeared more often in patients than in controls, and TRBV5-6, TRBV5-1 and TRBV20-1 were among these.

For these TCRs, the target antigens are not known. Unique-molecular-identifier-tagged TCR beta cDNA libraries were used. Each CDR3 protein is one row after TCRdb ran MiXCR on the PCR reads. Counted here are approximately 730,000 distinct CDR3 sequences, roughly 46% occurring once; the ten biggest clones make up roughly 4.9%. The sequenced sample consisted of blood. The receptors derive from a girl between 5 and 17 years old with multiple sclerosis.

J is TRBJ1-1 and V is TRBV6-6, with D maybe TRBD1 (5 bases). CDR3 length: 16 amino acids. Germline CDR1 is MNHNY and CDR2 is SVGAGI (reference sequence). Deletions cut 5 bases from V and 0 bases from J, with 16 bases between. CDR3 bases: TGTGCCAGCAGTGGGACTGCCGCATCCTTGAACACTGAAGCTTTCTTT. Translated: CASSGTAASLNTEAFF.

The chain employs TRBV7-9 and TRBJ1-1, with TRBD1 identical over 11 bases. This CDR3 region has 15 residues. J lost 4 bases, V lost 9 bases, and 10 bases had no gene match. The germline V gene has CDR1 SEHNR and CDR2 FQNEAQ (reference sequence). The CDR3, as DNA: TGTGCCAGTAGCCAACTCGGGACAGGGGGCACTGAAGCTTTCTTT. Amino acid sequence: CASSQLGTGGTEAFF.

This clonotype was counted between two and nine times. The rearrangement links TRBV27 to TRBJ2-1; 11 bases map to TRBD2. In germline, CDR1 is MNHEY, CDR2 SMNVEV (reference sequence). V lost 5 bases, J lost 3 bases, and 15 bases stayed unmatched. The CDR3 is 19 amino acids. CDR3 protein: CASSTRDRVLAGGYNEQFF. The CDR3, as DNA: TGTGCCAGCAGTACCCGGGACAGGGTGCTAGCGGGGGGCTACAATGAGCAGTTCTTC.

This clonotype has only a few counts. The V gene is TRBV28, the J gene TRBJ2-3; D not certain. Germline CDR1 and CDR2: MDHEN and SYDVKM. Deletions cut 5 bases from V and 6 bases from J, with 6 bases between. CDR3 size: 11 residues. CDR3 DNA sequence: TGTGCCAGCAGTCGTTTCGATACGCAGTATTTT. It encodes CASSRFDTQYF. The full variable domain, completed using reference TRBV28 and TRBJ2-3, is DVKVTQSSRYLVKRTGEKVFLECVQDMDHENMFWYRQDPGLGLRLIYFSYDVKMKEKGDIPEGYSVSREKKERFSLILESASTNQTSMYLCASSRFDTQYFGPGTRLTVL.

The chain has TRBV14 and TRBJ2-1; TRBD2 aligns across 9 bases. Germline lookup yields CDR1 SGHDN and CDR2 FVKESK. The V gene end was trimmed by 4 bases and the J gene end by 4 bases; junction bases not matched to a gene: 11. This CDR3 contains 17 residues. CDR3 nucleotides: TGTGCCAGCAGCCTTCTAGCTGGCGGGGGGGATTACAATGAGCAGTTCTTC. Residues: CASSLLAGGGDYNEQFF.

This clonotype turned up a few times. The rearrangement links TRBV29-1 to TRBJ1-1; no clear D. V lost 3 bases and J 0 bases, leaving 14 bases between the germline ends. Per the germline V gene, CDR1 is SQVTM and CDR2 is ANQGSEA. The CDR3 is 15 amino acids. The CDR3 sequence: CSVDIHLGLNTEAFF. In nucleotides, the CDR3 is TGCAGCGTTGATATCCATCTGGGGTTGAACACTGAAGCTTTCTTT. Together with reference TRBV29-1 and TRBJ1-1, the CDR3 gives the full variable domain: SAVISQKPSRDICQRGTSLTIQCQVDSQVTMMFWYRQQPGQSLTLIATANQGSEATYESGFVIDKFPISRPNLTFSTLTVSNMSPEDSSIYLCSVDIHLGLNTEAFFGQGTRLTVV.

The chain uses TRBV20-1 and TRBJ1-2; D unresolved. The CDR3 sequence is 11 residues long. From germline, CDR1 is DFQATT and CDR2 SNEGSKA (reference sequence). Trimming left V 6 bases short and J 9 bases short, with 14 bases between. The CDR3 region is CSAGREDRYTF. CDR3 DNA: TGCAGTGCAGGCCGAGAGGATCGCTACACCTTC.

V gene TRBV9 combines with J gene TRBJ1-2; D uncertain. Germline V lookup: CDR1 SGDLS, CDR2 YYNGEE. The CDR3 is made up of 13 amino acids. V lost 4 bases and J 6 bases, leaving 13 bases between the germline ends. The CDR3 DNA is TGTGCCAGCAGCCCCCTAAACGGGGATGGCTACACCTTC. Residues: CASSPLNGDGYTF.

The chain couples TRBV27 to TRBJ2-1, with 14 bases lining up with TRBD2. From germline, CDR1 is MNHEY and CDR2 SMNVEV (reference sequence). The length of the CDR3 is 16 residues. Trimming took 7 bases from V and 9 from J; bases not matched to a gene: 11. CDR3 nucleotide sequence: TGTGCCAGCAACAACCCCGGGACTAGCGGGAGTGGTGAGCAGTTCTTC. Protein sequence: CASNNPGTSGSGEQFF.

The V gene is TRBV6-6, the J gene TRBJ1-4, with TRBD1 as a possible D gene (5 bases). Germline CDR1 is MNHNY and CDR2 is SVGAGI (reference sequence). With 6 bases removed from V and 6 bases from J, the gap between germline ends came to 17 bases. The CDR3 is made up of 15 amino acids. The CDR3 DNA follows: TGTGCCAGCAGACCCTCGGGGCTGGGGTATGAAAAACTGTTTTTT. Its translation: CASRPSGLGYEKLFF.

The J gene is TRBJ2-3, the V gene TRBV5-1, with 7 bases matching TRBD2. After removal of 0 bases from V and 5 bases from J, the junction contained 9 bases not matched to a gene. CDR3 length equals 16 residues. Germline CDR1 and CDR2: SGHRS and YFSETQ. The chain's CDR3 is CASSLVAGEGLDTQYF. CDR3 DNA sequence: TGCGCCAGCAGCTTGGTGGCGGGAGAAGGGTTAGATACGCAGTATTTT.

V usage is TRBV12-3 or TRBV12-4 and J usage is TRBJ1-2, with a possible D match to TRBD1 (5 bases). V shed 0 bases and J shed 10 bases, with 6 bases lying between them. CDR3 length equals 11 residues. This CDR3 reads CASSLAGVYTF. For the CDR3, the DNA is TGTGCCAGCAGTTTAGCAGGGGTCTACACCTTC.

A few counts support this clonotype. This rearrangement joins TRBV6-2 or TRBV6-3 to TRBJ1-2; 10 bases map to TRBD1. Germline lookup yields CDR1 MNHEY and CDR2 SVGEGT. V shed 0 bases, J shed 6 bases, and the junction held 7 bases outside the gene matches. The CDR3 is made up of 16 amino acids. The CDR3 DNA reads as TGTGCCAGCAGTTACTCGTTCAGGGACAGGGGAGATGGCTACACCTTC. This codes for CASSYSFRDRGDGYTF.

CDR3 DNA: TGCAGCGCAGGGACTAGCCGGAGTCGGGGTGGCAATGAGCAGTTCTTC. Its translation: CSAGTSRSRGGNEQFF. The J gene is TRBJ2-1, the V gene TRBV29-1; 9 bases align to TRBD2. CDR1 and CDR2 (germline): SQVTM, ANQGSEA. Unmatched junction bases numbered 16, after V lost 7 bases and J lost 6 bases. There are 16 residues in the CDR3.

The V and J genes are TRBV7-9 and TRBJ2-1; D possibly corresponds to TRBD2 (5 bases). Trimming removed 3 bases from V and 1 base from J, with 16 bases in between. In germline, CDR1 is SEHNR, CDR2 FQNEAQ (reference sequence). This CDR3 is built from 17 residues. This CDR3 is CASSFLGSEASYNEQFF. The CDR3 coding sequence is TGTGCCAGCAGCTTTCTAGGTAGCGAAGCATCCTACAATGAGCAGTTCTTC. Filled out from reference TRBV7-9 and TRBJ2-1, the complete variable domain reads DTGVSQNPRHKITKRGQNVTFRCDPISEHNRLYWYRQTLGQGPEFLTYFQNEAQLEKSRLLSDRFSAERPKGSFSTLEIQRTEQGDSAMYLCASSFLGSEASYNEQFFGPGTRLTVL.

This clonotype appeared a few times. The chain is built from TRBV5-1 and TRBJ2-5; tentative D call: TRBD2 (6 bases). The germline CDR1 and CDR2 sequences are SGHRS and YFSETQ. Deletions cut 2 bases from V and 9 bases from J, with 14 bases between. The CDR3 loop spans 13 amino acids. The CDR3 loop is CASSFGGEEAQYF. The CDR3 DNA reads TGCGCCAGCAGCTTCGGGGGTGAGGAGGCCCAGTACTTC.

This clonotype was counted only a few times. The chain is built from TRBV11-2 and TRBJ2-7, with a tentative D call TRBD2 (6 bases). The J call may be mistaken, given a closer DNA end match to TRBJ2-5. This CDR3 has 12 amino acids. CDR1 and CDR2 (germline): SGHAT, FQNNGV. CDR3 residues: CASTLRGETQYF. CDR3 nucleotides: TGTGCCAGCACCCTACGGGGGGAGACCCAGTACTTC.

The chain couples TRBV7-9 to TRBJ2-7; D may match TRBD1 or TRBD2 (5 bases each). From germline, CDR1 is SEHNR and CDR2 FQNEAQ (reference sequence). The CDR3 totals 11 residues. Trimming pared 3 bases from V and 10 bases from J, leaving 10 bases between. This chain's CDR3 is CASSLGRTQYF. CDR3 sequence (DNA): TGTGCCAGCAGCTTGGGACGGACTCAGTACTTC.

This chain joins TRBV20-1 and TRBJ1-4; D may be TRBD1 (5 bases). This CDR3 is 12 amino acids long. The V gene's germline CDR1 is DFQATT and CDR2 SNEGSKA (reference sequence). Trimming shortened V by 7 bases and J by 8 bases, and 14 bases separated the two germline ends. CDR3 bases: TGCAGTGTGGAGGGGCAATGGGAAAAACTGTTTTTT. Translation gives CSVEGQWEKLFF.

The chain combines TRBV7-2 with TRBJ2-7; TRBD1 matches 8 bases. CDR1 is SGHTA, CDR2 FQGNSA, per germline. The CDR3 sequence is 15 residues long. V dropped 5 bases and J dropped 5; count of bases not matched to a gene: 11. The CDR3 loop reads CASSLGGTGFDEQYF. DNA for the CDR3: TGTGCCAGCAGCCTGGGCGGGACAGGTTTCGACGAGCAGTACTTC.

The chain has TRBV2 and TRBJ2-1, with 9 positions matching TRBD1. The CDR3 runs to 14 residues. Germline lookup yields CDR1 SNHLY and CDR2 FYNNEI. Unmatched junction bases numbered 0, after V lost 4 bases and J lost 2 bases. This chain's CDR3 is CASSGQGAYNEQFF. DNA for the CDR3: TGTGCCAGCAGTGGACAGGGGGCCTACAATGAGCAGTTCTTC.

The chain carries TRBV30 and TRBJ2-7; 14 nucleotides line up with TRBD2. Germline V gene data show CDR1 as GTSNPN and CDR2 as SVGIG (reference sequence). With 4 bases clipped from V and 3 bases from J, the junction kept 5 bases outside the gene matches. The CDR3 sequence is 15 residues long. As DNA, the CDR3 is TGTGCCTGGAAAGCCGGGACTAGCGGGAGCTACGAGCAGTACTTC. As protein: CAWKAGTSGSYEQYF.

The CDR3 reads CASSGDRDSNQPQHF. The CDR3, as DNA: TGTGCCAGCAGCGGCGACAGGGATAGCAATCAGCCCCAGCATTTT. V gene TRBV7-9 combines with J gene TRBJ1-5; 7 positions match TRBD1. CDR3 length: 15 residues. Germline CDR1 SEHNR, CDR2 FQNEAQ (reference sequence). With V trimmed by 5 bases and J by 0 bases, 4 bases remained unmatched.

The genes are TRBV10-3 and TRBJ2-3; 10 positions agree with TRBD2. The CDR3 length is 14 residues. Trimming cost V 6 bases and J 3 bases; bases outside gene matches: 3. Looked up from germline, CDR1 is ENHRY and CDR2 is SYGVKD. The CDR3: CAIRSGRATDTQYF. CDR3 in DNA: TGTGCCATCAGGAGCGGGAGGGCGACAGATACGCAGTATTTT.

V is TRBV7-2 and J is TRBJ1-2, with D maybe TRBD1 (5 bases). Germline V CDR1 and CDR2: SGHTA, FQGNSA. The CDR3 is made up of 15 amino acids. V shed 5 bases and J shed 4 bases, with 17 bases lying between them. The CDR3 is CASSTTGPTGYGYTF. CDR3 DNA sequence: TGTGCCAGCAGCACCACGGGACCGACGGGCTATGGCTACACCTTC. Full variable domain (rest looked up from reference TRBV7-2 and TRBJ1-2): GAGVSQSPSNKVTEKGKDVELRCDPISGHTALYWYRQSLGQGLEFLIYFQGNSAPDKSGLPSDRFSAERTGGSVSTLTIQRTQQEDSAVYLCASSTTGPTGYGYTFGSGTRLTVV.

This clonotype turned up a few times. The V and J genes are TRBV12-3 or TRBV12-4 and TRBJ1-4, with 8 bases lining up with TRBD1. The CDR3 loop spans 15 amino acids. The J segment lost 2 bases and the V segment lost 6 bases, leaving 5 bases of the junction unmatched. CDR3 sequence: CASRDRELTNEKLFF. CDR3 bases: TGTGCCAGCAGGGACAGGGAGTTGACTAATGAAAAACTGTTTTTT.

This chain links TRBV19 with TRBJ1-2; the D is unclear. V lost 7 bases and J 5 bases, leaving 17 bases between the germline ends. The CDR3 consists of 14 residues. The germline CDR1 and CDR2 sequences are LNHDA and SQIVND (reference sequence). In nucleotides, the CDR3 is TGTGCCAGTAATGCGGCAGGTGTCCTTTATGGCTACACCTTC. It yields the protein CASNAAGVLYGYTF.

This clonotype was seen a few times. V usage is TRBV15 and J usage is TRBJ1-1; possibly TRBD1 for D (5 bases). V shed 0 bases and J shed 3 bases, with 8 bases lying between them. Germline V gene sequence: CDR1 LNHNV, CDR2 YYDKDF (reference sequence). There are 14 residues in the CDR3. The CDR3: CATSRDRGDTEAFF. CDR3 in DNA: TGTGCCACCAGCAGAGATCGGGGGGACACTGAAGCTTTCTTT.

This chain uses TRBV4-3 with TRBJ2-1, with 12 bases lining up with TRBD2. Trimming took 5 bases from V and 4 from J; bases not matched to a gene: 12. Germline CDR1 is LGHNA and CDR2 is YSLEER. The CDR3 is 18 residues long. The CDR3 region is CASSNQGSGLAGYNEQFF. In DNA, the CDR3 is TGCGCCAGCAGCAATCAAGGTTCAGGACTAGCGGGATACAATGAGCAGTTCTTC.

The rearrangement uses TRBV20-1 and TRBJ2-1; D unresolved. CDR1 is DFQATT and CDR2 is SNEGSKA in the germline V gene (reference sequence). This CDR3 has 15 amino acids. Trimming left V 0 bases short and J 0 bases short, with 9 bases between. This CDR3 reads CSARESRGSYNEQFF. The CDR3 bases are TGCAGTGCTAGAGAAAGCCGAGGCTCCTACAATGAGCAGTTCTTC.

CDR3 region: CASSSLAGEMRNEQYF. As DNA, the CDR3 is TGTGCCAGCAGCTCGTTAGCGGGGGAAATGAGAAATGAGCAGTACTTC. The V and J genes are TRBV7-2 and TRBJ2-5, with 9 positions matching TRBD2. V gave up 4 bases and J gave up 11 bases; unmatched junction bases: 17. In germline, CDR1 is SGHTA, CDR2 FQGNSA. There are 16 residues in the CDR3.

About this clonotype: One end of the junction is discordant with germline, which a read error may explain. The rearrangement links TRBV27 to TRBJ2-7; D may be TRBD1 (6 bases). The CDR3 runs 13 residues. Looked up from germline, CDR1 is MNHEY and CDR2 is SMNVEV (reference sequence). CDR3: CTSSRLGGYEQYF. The CDR3 nucleotides read TGTACCAGCAGCCGCCTAGGGGGCTACGAGCAGTACTTC.